Described below is a single T cell receptor (beta chain) sequence and its context. Which antigen it targets is not known. Base qualities are not at hand, and no much larger clone is one base apart. The sample comes from a study of shared T cell receptors in the human thymus (dated by TCRdb to the early 2020s). General notes on the study: The study examined how the human thymus generates shared, self-reactive T-cell receptor alpha chains.

Library generation was performed with the immunoSEQ multiplex PCR assay. In TCRdb, the immuneACCESS table is reduced to in-frame sequences with V and J assigned. These tables do not hold every clone; where another copy was compared, an unresolved V gene accounts for under half, and the others remain unexplained. This sample has 540,000 or so clones in its table, and approximately 80% of those were observed once. Around 0.013% of the sample goes to the ten largest clones. These same data were also listed under a study on human thymus T cells. From the second report: The donors were immunologically healthy infants in Finland who had open corrective cardiac surgery for congenital heart defects. Thymus tissue was obtained as surgical resects removed during corrective cardiac surgery. Both the thymic and the peripheral blood repertoires appeared to show biased V and J gene segment usage. The related research reported highly overlapping thymic TCR repertoires among unrelated individuals. The study used under ten infant thymus samples plus four related peripheral blood samples to characterize TCR alpha and beta repertoires. The infant donors were about 6 to 244 days old, and the cohort included six or seven males and a couple of females. Thymocytes were released mechanically from tissue and stored at -70 °C as pellets of about 8.5-31 million cells. Genomic DNA was extracted from frozen cell pellets with a QIAsymphony instrument. The immunoSEQ multiplex PCR assay was used to amplify the TCRB and TCRAD loci from a standardized quantity of quality-controlled genomic DNA. Amplicons spanned the V(D)J region at a length sufficient to cover the CDR3 and identify V and J genes. Through the commercial immunoSEQ service, the amplicons were sequenced on an Illumina platform. Primer bias and sequencing errors were corrected using previously described methods, and TCRAD and TCRB definitions followed the IMGT database. Analysis of the repertoires was done with immunoSEQ Analyzer 3.0 and VDJTools and included basic statistics, V/J segment usage, diversity estimates, rarefaction and pairwise overlap. Chao1, ChaoE, Efron-Thisted, Shannon and inverse Simpson indices were used to estimate diversity, which was also estimated on datasets down-sampled to the smallest sample. Repertoire overlap was determined by strict matching of CDR3 nucleotide sequence, V gene and J gene, and Jaccard-based multidimensional scaling clustering was applied. On average, thymus samples yielded 800,000 or so unique TCRB clonotypes, whereas blood samples yielded roughly 80,000.

The TCR originated in a boy under two years old with a congenital heart defect. Donor details come from another sample of the same person, matched by shared clones. Material: thymocytes.

The CDR3 is CASSLVRSSTDTQYF. The base sequence is TGTGCCAGCAGCTTGGTGCGGTCTAGCACAGATACGCAGTATTTT. The chain joins TRBV11-1 to TRBJ2-3; too little of a D gene remains to name it. CDR1 and CDR2, looked up from the germline V gene (reference sequence), are SGHAT and FQDESV. The CDR3 spans 15 residues, from the cysteine through the phenylalanine. Here the CDR3 DNA is all that survives: 45 bases in frame from base 1. The germline ends are 10 bases apart after V is trimmed by 3 bases and J by 0 bases.